A selection of T cell receptor beta chains follows, all from one sample in a study of cytomegalovirus exposure and HLA in healthy donors. Libraries were prepared by immunoSEQ multiplex PCR; TCRdb keeps only in-frame clonotypes and omits some of them. The sample contains 120,000 or so clones, roughly 80% of which appear only once. Specimen: PBMCs. These receptors were obtained from a man aged 25 to 40 in good health and CMV-seropositive. The CDR3 runs from the conserved cysteine through the conserved F or W. A D gene is named only where the DNA matches it firmly. Size values are once, few and many counts, or a class for expanded clones, and some rows have none.

size: NA
J: TRBJ2-7
V: TRBV5-6
D: TRBD1
CDR3: CASSRPGQGKQYF
DNA: TGTGCCAGCAGCCGCCCGGGACAGGGTAAGCAGTACTTC

size: NA
J: TRBJ1-2
V: TRBV25-1
D: TRBD1
CDR3: CASSEIGTANYGYTF
DNA: TGTGCCAGCAGTGAAATTGGGACAGCGAACTATGGCTACACCTTC

size: NA
J: TRBJ2-1
V: TRBV2
D: NA
CDR3: CASSELVASYNEQFF
DNA: TGTGCCAGCAGTGAACTAGTCGCCTCCTACAATGAGCAGTTCTTC

size: few
J: TRBJ1-2
V: TRBV6-1
D: NA
CDR3: CASRDGQGCTF
DNA: TGTGCCAGCAGGGACGGACAAGGATGCACCTTC

size: NA
J: TRBJ2-6
V: TRBV30
D: NA
CDR3: CACKAPSGANGLTF
DNA: TGTGCCTGTAAAGCACCCTCTGGGGCCAACGGCCTGACTTTC

size: NA
J: TRBJ1-2
V: TRBV19
D: NA
CDR3: CASSVGQFLPGYTF
DNA: TGTGCCAGTAGTGTCGGACAGTTCCTACCCGGCTACACCTTC

size: once
J: TRBJ1-1
V: TRBV7-2
D: NA
CDR3: CASSLVGVTEAFF
DNA: TGTGCCAGCAGCTTAGTAGGGGTCACTGAAGCTTTCTTT

size: NA
J: TRBJ2-7
V: TRBV12-5
D: NA
CDR3: CASGLVRDMVYEQYF
DNA: TGTGCTAGTGGTTTGGTAAGGGACATGGTCTACGAGCAGTACTTC

size: NA
J: TRBJ2-7
V: TRBV30
D: NA
CDR3: CAGARGNVYEQYF
DNA: TGTGCCGGGGCGAGGGGGAACGTCTACGAGCAGTACTTC

size: NA
J: TRBJ1-2
V: TRBV10-3
D: TRBD1
CDR3: CAISESTGAYGYTF
DNA: TGTGCCATCAGTGAGTCGACAGGGGCCTATGGCTACACCTTC

size: NA
J: TRBJ1-1
V: TRBV25-1
D: TRBD1
CDR3: CASRKRQGLAFF
DNA: TGTGCCAGCAGAAAAAGACAGGGATTAGCTTTCTTT

size: few
J: TRBJ1-6
V: TRBV2
D: NA
CDR3: CASSEALSGRSYNSPLHF
DNA: TGTGCCAGCAGTGAAGCGCTGTCAGGGCGGTCCTATAATTCACCCCTCCACTTT

size: NA
J: TRBJ2-5
V: TRBV6-1
D: NA
CDR3: CASSEVLTEETQYF
DNA: TGTGCCAGCAGTGAAGTGCTCACAGAAGAAACCCAGTACTTC

size: NA
J: TRBJ2-3
V: TRBV19
D: TRBD2
CDR3: CASSPSKSGEPGDTQYF
DNA: TGTGCCAGTAGTCCTTCCAAAAGCGGGGAACCGGGAGATACGCAGTATTTT

size: NA
J: TRBJ2-3
V: TRBV27
D: NA
CDR3: CASSFLGIGTPVGDTQYF
DNA: TGTGCCAGCAGTTTTTTGGGGATTGGGACACCCGTGGGAGATACGCAGTATTTT

size: once
J: TRBJ2-3
V: TRBV19
D: TRBD2
CDR3: CASSILAGSSTDTQYF
DNA: TGTGCCAGTAGTATCCTAGCGGGTTCTAGCACAGATACGCAGTATTTT

size: NA
J: TRBJ1-1
V: TRBV7-8
D: NA
CDR3: CASSLSGGELVEAFF
DNA: TGTGCCAGCAGCTTATCCGGGGGAGAATTAGTTGAAGCTTTCTTT

size: NA
J: TRBJ1-5
V: TRBV30
D: NA
CDR3: CAWSRKGSNQPQHF
DNA: TGTGCCTGGAGTAGAAAGGGGAGCAATCAGCCCCAGCATTTT

size: NA
J: TRBJ1-3
V: TRBV7-6
D: NA
CDR3: CASSPVGSLSGNTIYF
DNA: TGTGCCAGCAGCCCGGTGGGGAGTCTCTCTGGAAACACCATATATTTT

size: NA
J: TRBJ2-7
V: TRBV5-6
D: NA
CDR3: CASSPDWAGRHEQYF
DNA: TGTGCCAGCAGCCCTGACTGGGCAGGGAGGCACGAGCAGTACTTC

size: NA
J: TRBJ1-1
V: TRBV6-5
D: NA
CDR3: CASSYSDSTTEAFF
DNA: TGTGCCAGCAGTTACTCTGACTCGACCACTGAAGCTTTCTTT

size: NA
J: TRBJ1-4
V: TRBV5-1
D: TRBD1
CDR3: CASSLAGQGYEKLFF
DNA: TGCGCCAGCAGCTTGGCTGGACAGGGGTATGAAAAACTGTTTTTT

size: few
J: TRBJ1-2
V: TRBV19
D: NA
CDR3: CASSPHFGYRGYGYTF
DNA: TGTGCCAGTAGTCCCCATTTCGGATACCGAGGATATGGCTACACCTTC

size: once
J: TRBJ1-2
V: TRBV28
D: NA
CDR3: CASSPYRGWDNGYTF
DNA: TGTGCCAGCAGTCCCTATCGGGGCTGGGACAATGGCTACACCTTC

size: NA
J: TRBJ1-1
V: TRBV2
D: TRBD1
CDR3: CASSNRGMNTEAFF
DNA: TGTGCCAGCAGTAACAGGGGTATGAACACTGAAGCTTTCTTT

size: NA
J: TRBJ1-1
V: TRBV30
D: NA
CDR3: CAWRATRQGEAFF
DNA: TGTGCCTGGAGAGCTACACGGCAGGGGGAAGCTTTCTTT

size: NA
J: TRBJ1-5
V: TRBV5-6
D: NA
CDR3: CASSLTGQYSNQPQHF
DNA: TGTGCCAGCAGCTTGACAGGGCAGTATAGCAATCAGCCCCAGCATTTT